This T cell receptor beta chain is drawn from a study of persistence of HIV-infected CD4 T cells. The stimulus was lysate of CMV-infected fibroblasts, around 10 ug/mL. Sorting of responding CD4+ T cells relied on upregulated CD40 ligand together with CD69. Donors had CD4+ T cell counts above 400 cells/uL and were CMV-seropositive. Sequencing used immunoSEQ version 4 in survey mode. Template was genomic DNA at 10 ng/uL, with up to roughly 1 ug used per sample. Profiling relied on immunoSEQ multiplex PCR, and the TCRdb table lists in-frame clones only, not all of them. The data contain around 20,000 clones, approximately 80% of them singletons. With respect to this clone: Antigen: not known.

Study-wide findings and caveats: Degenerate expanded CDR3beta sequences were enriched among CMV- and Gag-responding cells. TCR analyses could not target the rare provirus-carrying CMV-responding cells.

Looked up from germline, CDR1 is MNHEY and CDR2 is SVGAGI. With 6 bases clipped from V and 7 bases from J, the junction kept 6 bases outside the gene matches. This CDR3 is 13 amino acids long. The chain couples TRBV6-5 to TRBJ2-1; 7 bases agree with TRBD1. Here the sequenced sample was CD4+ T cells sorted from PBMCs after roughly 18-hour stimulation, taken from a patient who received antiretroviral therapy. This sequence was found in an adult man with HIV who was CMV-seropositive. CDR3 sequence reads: CASRHTGVNEQFF. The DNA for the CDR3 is TGTGCCAGCAGGCATACAGGGGTAAATGAGCAGTTCTTC.